What follows are 20 T cell receptor beta chains derived from one specimen sequenced in a study. TCRdb reanalysed the RT-PCR reads using MiXCR and keeps one entry per CDR3 protein. The repertoire consists of more than 550,000 distinct CDR3 sequences, with approximately 15% occurring once and the leading ten covering 3.6%. Specimen: memory CD4+ T cells from blood. These receptors all stem from a female donor in good health, serving as a healthy control.

This clonotype has at least ten counts. The chain couples TRBV10-3 to TRBJ2-2; unclear D gene. CDR1 and CDR2 (germline): ENHRY, SYGVKD. V was shortened by 6 bases and J by 7 bases, with 18 bases between the two germline ends. The CDR3 length is 15 residues. CDR3 residues: CAISRSANRDGELFF. The CDR3 bases are TGTGCCATCAGCCGTAGTGCGAACCGAGACGGGGAGCTGTTTTTT.

This clonotype was detected ten times or more. The chain joins TRBV6-5 to TRBJ1-2; D might be TRBD1 (5 bases). This CDR3 spans 17 amino acids. Trimming took off 2 bases at V and 3 bases at J, with 19 bases between the two ends. From germline, CDR1 is MNHEY and CDR2 SVGAGI. CDR3 bases: TGTGCCAGCAGTTACGCAGGATTGAGGGAGGGGTACTATGGCTACACCTTC. Translation: CASSYAGLREGYYGYTF.

This clonotype has only a few counts. This rearrangement joins TRBV7-3 to TRBJ1-1; D gene ambiguous. Trimming took 2 bases from V and 5 from J, leaving 9 bases between them. The length of the CDR3 is 13 residues. CDR1 is SGHTA, CDR2 FQGTGA, per germline. In nucleotides, the CDR3 is TGTGCCAGCAGCTTACAGGAGGATACTGAAGCTTTCTTT. Protein: CASSLQEDTEAFF.

J is TRBJ1-3 and V is TRBV10-3; D may be TRBD1 (6 bases). V was trimmed by 6 bases and J by 8 bases, leaving 20 bases between them. Per germline, CDR1 ENHRY and CDR2 SYGVKD. The CDR3 has 15 residues. The CDR3 region has the DNA TGTGCCATCAGCGGAGACAGGACCCATGGCTACACCATATATTTT. Translation gives CAISGDRTHGYTIYF.

The chain carries TRBV7-9 and TRBJ2-3, with 8 nucleotides matching TRBD2. Trimming cost V 5 bases and J 1 base; bases outside gene matches: 14. From germline, CDR1 is SEHNR and CDR2 FQNEAQ (reference sequence). The CDR3 is made up of 18 amino acids. CDR3 sequence reads: CASSPRGGGPLGTDTQYF. The CDR3 DNA reads TGTGCCAGCAGCCCCCGGGGGGGGGGACCTCTTGGCACAGATACGCAGTATTTT.

This clonotype was found a few times. The chain joins TRBV12-3 or TRBV12-4 to TRBJ1-2; the D gene is possibly TRBD1 (5 bases). V was trimmed by 7 bases and J by 5 bases, leaving 17 bases between them. The CDR3 has 14 amino acids. CDR3 loop: CASNPGTETYGYTF. Written as DNA, the CDR3 is TGTGCCAGCAATCCCGGGACGGAAACTTATGGCTACACCTTC.

This clonotype was observed a few times. This chain joins TRBV28 and TRBJ2-7, with 9 bases lining up with TRBD1. This CDR3 region has 15 residues. The J segment lost 5 bases and the V segment lost 2 bases, leaving 7 bases of the junction unmatched. CDR1 is MDHEN, CDR2 SYDVKM, per germline. CDR3 in DNA: TGTGCCAGCAGTTTACCCGGGACAGGGCGCCACGAGCAGTACTTC. The encoded protein is CASSLPGTGRHEQYF.

This clonotype was observed many times. V usage is TRBV12-3 or TRBV12-4 and J usage is TRBJ1-2, with 7 bases lining up with TRBD1. This CDR3 region has 11 residues. Trimming at V came to 10 bases and at J to 4 bases, leaving 3 bases not matched to a gene. The CDR3 spells CATRQGYGYTF. The CDR3 DNA reads as TGTGCCACACGACAGGGCTATGGCTACACCTTC.

This clonotype has more than one count but fewer than ten. The chain is built from TRBV3-1 and TRBJ1-1, with 7 positions matching TRBD1. The CDR3 has 14 residues. V was pared by 4 bases and J by 7 bases, with 9 bases of the junction left unmatched. CDR1 is LGHDT, CDR2 YNNKEL, per germline (reference sequence). Written as DNA, the CDR3 is TGTGCCAGCAGCCTTGGACAGGAGGGACTTGAAGCTTTCTTT. It encodes CASSLGQEGLEAFF.

The sample holds many counts of this clonotype. V gene TRBV12-3 or TRBV12-4 combines with J gene TRBJ1-2; tentatively, D is TRBD1 (6 bases). V was pared by 0 bases and J by 4 bases, with 12 bases between. The CDR3 sequence is 15 residues long. The CDR3 is CASSLAATGAYGYTF. The CDR3 DNA reads TGTGCCAGCAGTTTAGCGGCGACGGGGGCCTATGGCTACACCTTC.

J is TRBJ2-7 and V is TRBV12-3 or TRBV12-4; 7 nucleotides agree with TRBD1. V lost 8 bases, J lost 3 bases, and 10 bases stayed unmatched. This CDR3 is built from 14 residues. In DNA, the CDR3 is TGTGCCAGCTCACCGGGACAGAGATACTACGAGCAGTACTTC. Protein sequence: CASSPGQRYYEQYF.

As for this clonotype: With a much larger clone just one base away, this may be a read error. The rearrangement uses TRBV20-1 and TRBJ2-7; D is unclear. The V end lost 7 bases, the J end lost 7 bases, and 20 bases lay between the germline ends. This CDR3 region has 13 residues. Germline values: CDR1 DFQATT, CDR2 SNEGSKA (reference sequence). The CDR3 here is CSVRKGIYNEQYF. The CDR3 bases are TGCAGTGTGAGGAAGGGAATCTACAATGAGCAGTACTTC.

This clonotype has only a few counts. The gene calls are TRBV7-8 and TRBJ1-2, with D possibly matching TRBD1 (6 bases). Looked up from germline, CDR1 is SGHVS and CDR2 is FQNEAQ. The V end was cut by 5 bases, the J end by 4 bases, with 14 bases between. This CDR3 is built from 14 residues. The chain's CDR3 is CASSLQGPGYGYTF. As DNA, the CDR3 is TGTGCCAGCAGCCTACAGGGTCCGGGCTATGGCTACACCTTC.

The rearrangement links TRBV29-1 to TRBJ1-1; D is undetermined. From germline, CDR1 is SQVTM and CDR2 ANQGSEA. The CDR3 length is 15 residues. The V gene lost 1 base and the J gene lost 4 bases, with 16 bases spanning the gap. The DNA for the CDR3 is TGCAGCGTTGAAGGAGTAGCGGGAGTGAGCACTGAAGCTTTCTTT. It yields the protein CSVEGVAGVSTEAFF.

The CDR3 loop reads CASSLPYYEQYF. The CDR3 DNA sequence: TGTGCCAGCAGCTTACCTTACTACGAGCAGTACTTC. V is TRBV7-2 and J is TRBJ2-7; unclear D gene. The ends were cut back, 2 bases at V and 3 bases at J, with 5 bases in the middle. The CDR3 spans 12 residues. CDR1 is SGHTA, CDR2 FQGNSA, per germline.

This clonotype was recorded many times. The genes are TRBV20-1 and TRBJ1-5; 9 nucleotides align to TRBD1. Germline CDR1 is DFQATT and CDR2 is SNEGSKA (reference sequence). The CDR3 has 15 residues. With 3 bases clipped from V and 4 bases from J, the junction kept 7 bases outside the gene matches. This chain's CDR3 is CSASLTGGRNQPQHF. The CDR3 DNA reads TGCAGTGCTAGTCTTACAGGGGGCCGGAATCAGCCCCAGCATTTT.

This clonotype was detected only a few times. The chain is built from TRBV11-2 and TRBJ2-2, with D unclear. The CDR3 contains 14 residues. Trimming stripped 5 bases from V and 6 bases from J, with 13 bases between. Germline CDR1 SGHAT, CDR2 FQNNGV. Here the CDR3 reads CASSLMVAAGELFF. CDR3 sequence (DNA): TGTGCCAGCAGCCTCATGGTCGCGGCCGGGGAGCTGTTTTTT.

This clonotype has just one count. This chain uses TRBV14 with TRBJ2-3, with 7 nucleotides matching TRBD1. Germline values: CDR1 SGHDN, CDR2 FVKESK. The trim removed 3 bases at V and 5 bases at J, leaving 5 bases unmatched. This CDR3 is built from 14 residues. The CDR3 protein is CASSQTGSGDTQYF. DNA for the CDR3: TGTGCCAGCAGCCAGACAGGGAGTGGAGATACGCAGTATTTT.

CDR3 sequence: CASSSTSGATGELFF. CDR3 bases: TGTGCCAGCAGCTCTACTAGCGGGGCAACCGGGGAGCTGTTTTTT. The gene calls are TRBV7-2 and TRBJ2-2; TRBD2 matches at 10 bases. After removal of 4 bases from V and 5 bases from J, the junction contained 4 bases not matched to a gene. The CDR3 contains 15 residues. CDR1 is SGHTA, CDR2 FQGNSA, per germline.

Only a few counts were recorded for this clonotype. DNA for the CDR3: TGTGCCACCAGTGATCCCGGACAGGGAGGAGATGAGCAGTTCTTC. This encodes CATSDPGQGGDEQFF. The chain combines TRBV24-1 with TRBJ2-1, with 8 bases matching TRBD1. CDR1 is KGHDR, CDR2 SFDVKD, per germline. V dropped 3 bases and J dropped 8; count of bases not matched to a gene: 8. The CDR3 loop spans 15 amino acids.